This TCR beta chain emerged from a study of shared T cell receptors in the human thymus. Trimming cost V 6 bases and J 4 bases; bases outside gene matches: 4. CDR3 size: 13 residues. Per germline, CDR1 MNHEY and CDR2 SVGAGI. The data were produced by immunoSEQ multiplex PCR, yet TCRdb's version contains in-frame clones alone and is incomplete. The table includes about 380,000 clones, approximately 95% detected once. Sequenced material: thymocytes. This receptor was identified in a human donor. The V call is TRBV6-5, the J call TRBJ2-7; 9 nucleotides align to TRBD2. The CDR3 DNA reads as TGTGCCAGCAGGTTAGCGGGAGAGTACGAGCAGTACTTC. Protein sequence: CASRLAGEYEQYF.